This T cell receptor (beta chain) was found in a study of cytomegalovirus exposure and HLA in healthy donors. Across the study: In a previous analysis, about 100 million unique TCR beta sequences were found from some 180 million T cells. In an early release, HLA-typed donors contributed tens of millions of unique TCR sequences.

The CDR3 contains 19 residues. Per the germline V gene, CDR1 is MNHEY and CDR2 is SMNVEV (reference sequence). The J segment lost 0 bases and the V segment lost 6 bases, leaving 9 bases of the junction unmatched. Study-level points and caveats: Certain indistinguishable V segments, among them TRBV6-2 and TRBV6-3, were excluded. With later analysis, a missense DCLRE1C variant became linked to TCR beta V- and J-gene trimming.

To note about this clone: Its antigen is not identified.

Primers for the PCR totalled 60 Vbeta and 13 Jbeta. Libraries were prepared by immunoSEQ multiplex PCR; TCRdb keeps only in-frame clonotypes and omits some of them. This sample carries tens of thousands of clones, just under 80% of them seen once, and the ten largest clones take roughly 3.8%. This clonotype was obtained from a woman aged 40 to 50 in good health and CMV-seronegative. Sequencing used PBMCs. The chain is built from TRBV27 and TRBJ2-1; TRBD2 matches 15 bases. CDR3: CASRGFGLAGGTSYNEQFF. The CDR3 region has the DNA TGTGCCAGCAGAGGGTTCGGACTAGCGGGGGGGACCTCCTACAATGAGCAGTTCTTC.